This passage covers 32 T cell receptor beta chains from one sample sequenced in a study of beta chain features in type 1 diabetes. Sequenced material consisted of expressed TCRB transcripts (all of the isolated RNA was reverse transcribed). Clones were sequenced by immunoSEQ multiplex PCR, and TCRdb holds only the in-frame ones, with some missing. The table has roughly 500,000 clones, 11% seen once. Sample: naive CD4+ T cells from blood. All receptors derive from a woman under 30 in good health.

This clone was counted only a few times. V gene TRBV11-2 combines with J gene TRBJ2-7; 8 bases fit TRBD2. There are 15 residues in the CDR3. Per germline, CDR1 SGHAT and CDR2 FQNNGV. V shed 5 bases and J 2 bases; nucleotides not matched to a gene: 8. The CDR3 loop is CASSALTSGTYEQYF. CDR3 sequence (DNA): TGTGCCAGCAGCGCACTAACTAGCGGTACCTACGAGCAGTACTTC. Looking up the rest from reference TRBV11-2 and TRBJ2-7 gives the full variable domain: EAGVAQSPRYKIIEKRQSVAFWCNPISGHATLYWYQQILGQGPKLLIQFQNNGVVDDSQLPKDRFSAERLKGVDSTLKIQPAKLEDSAVYLCASSALTSGTYEQYFGPGTRLTVT.

The table lists this clone with a few counts. The V call is TRBV7-3, the J call TRBJ1-1; D uncertain. The CDR3 is 13 residues long. Germline-derived CDR1 and CDR2 are SGHTA and FQGTGA. V was pared by 3 bases and J by 1 base, with 6 bases between. The CDR3 region has the DNA TGTGCCAGCAGCTTGGCGAGGAACACTGAAGCTTTCTTT. It is translated as CASSLARNTEAFF.

This clone was seen more than once but under ten times. The CDR3 loop reads CASSVKGYGTEAFF. In nucleotides, the CDR3 is TGTGCCAGCAGCGTAAAGGGGTATGGCACTGAAGCTTTCTTT. The genes are TRBV9 and TRBJ1-1, with D perhaps matching TRBD1 (5 bases). The CDR3 length is 14 residues. The germline V gene encodes CDR1 SGDLS and CDR2 YYNGEE. Deletions cut 1 base from V and 4 bases from J, with 11 bases between.

The chain has TRBV9 and TRBJ2-7; TRBD2 aligns across 11 bases. Germline assignment: CDR1 SGDLS and CDR2 YYNGEE. The CDR3 extends over 14 amino acids. J gave up 6 bases and V 1 base, and 3 bases lay outside the gene matches. The CDR3 sequence is CASSVTSGSREQYF. The CDR3 DNA reads TGTGCCAGCAGCGTAACTAGCGGGAGTCGCGAGCAGTACTTC.

The genes are TRBV6-1 and TRBJ2-7; D may be TRBD1 (6 bases). Trimming took 2 bases from V and 4 from J, leaving 9 bases between them. The CDR3 is 13 residues long. The germline gives CDR1 MNHNS, CDR2 SASEGT. CDR3 residues: CASSETGIYEQYF. CDR3 coding DNA: TGTGCCAGCAGTGAAACAGGGATTTACGAGCAGTACTTC.

This clone has a handful of counts. The rearrangement links TRBV18 to TRBJ2-1; 11 bases are shared with TRBD2. CDR1 KGHSH and CDR2 LQKENI come from the germline V gene. The CDR3 runs to 16 residues. J lost 7 bases, V lost 1 base, and 6 bases had no gene match. CDR3 DNA sequence: TGTGCCAGCTCACCACGGTTGTTAGCGGGAGGGAATGAGCAGTTCTTC. Its translation is CASSPRLLAGGNEQFF.

This clone was counted only a few times. The gene calls are TRBV30 and TRBJ2-7, with D unclear. This CDR3 spans 13 amino acids. Trimming removed 2 bases at V and 3 bases at J, with 11 bases between. Germline loops: CDR1 GTSNPN, CDR2 SVGIG (reference sequence). This CDR3 reads CAWSNGLDYEQYF. DNA of the CDR3: TGTGCCTGGAGTAATGGGTTAGACTACGAGCAGTACTTC.

This clone has only a few counts. The V and J genes are TRBV4-3 and TRBJ1-4; D gene ambiguous. This CDR3 has 15 amino acids. Germline V gene lookup returns CDR1 LGHNA and CDR2 YSLEER. V was pared by 1 base and J by 7 bases, with 13 bases between. The CDR3 loop reads CASSQVAGKTEKLFF. In DNA form, the CDR3 reads TGCGCCAGCAGCCAAGTAGCCGGGAAAACTGAAAAACTGTTTTTT.

The chain uses TRBV7-7 and TRBJ1-2; D may be TRBD1 (5 bases). The V and J ends lost 1 base and 6 bases respectively, with 9 bases between them. Germline CDR1 SSHAT, CDR2 FNYEAQ (reference sequence). The CDR3 contains 13 residues. The CDR3 DNA reads TGTGCCAGCAGCTTAGTACAGGAGGATGGCTACACCTTC. It yields the protein CASSLVQEDGYTF.

This clone was counted once. The J gene is TRBJ2-1, the V gene TRBV5-4; a possible D gene is TRBD1 (6 bases). Trimming removed 4 bases at V and 8 bases at J, with 16 bases between. Germline V lookup: CDR1 SGHNT, CDR2 YYREEE (reference sequence). The CDR3 is made up of 14 amino acids. CDR3 in DNA: TGTGCCAGCAGCGCGGATCCAGGGGTCCATGAGCAGTTCTTC. This sequence encodes CASSADPGVHEQFF.

This clone was observed a single time. The rearrangement joins TRBV9 to TRBJ2-7; 7 nucleotides line up with TRBD1. The CDR3 totals 15 residues. CDR1 SGDLS and CDR2 YYNGEE come from the germline V gene. J was trimmed by 0 bases and V by 3 bases; bases with no gene match: 6. In nucleotides, the CDR3 is TGTGCCAGCAGCGGCCTCGGGACAGCCTCCTACGAGCAGTACTTC. It encodes CASSGLGTASYEQYF.

The rearrangement joins TRBV29-1 to TRBJ2-4; no clear D gene. CDR3 size: 14 residues. The germline CDR1 and CDR2 sequences are SQVTM and ANQGSEA. The CDR3 DNA reads as TGCAGAATCCCCCGGTTGATCTACAAAAACATTCAGTACTTC. Its protein product is CRIPRLIYKNIQYF.

This clone has just a few counts. The rearrangement links TRBV7-8 to TRBJ2-2; D gene uncertain. The V gene lost 2 bases and the J gene lost 4 bases, with 8 bases spanning the gap. Germline loops: CDR1 SGHVS, CDR2 FQNEAQ. This CDR3 has 14 amino acids. The DNA of the CDR3 is TGTGCCAGCAGCTTACCCCGAGTCACCGGGGAGCTGTTTTTT. Translated: CASSLPRVTGELFF.

The CDR3 DNA is TGTGCCAGCAGCAGACCGACAGGGGCGAGGAATGAGCAGTTCTTC. This sequence encodes CASSRPTGARNEQFF. The gene calls are TRBV5-4 and TRBJ2-1; 8 nucleotides align to TRBD1. Germline V gene sequence: CDR1 SGHNT, CDR2 YYREEE (reference sequence). The CDR3 runs to 15 residues. The V segment lost 4 bases and the J segment 7 bases; nucleotides outside the gene matches: 10.

This clone was seen a handful of times. The gene calls are TRBV7-2 and TRBJ2-3; 7 bases line up with TRBD1. Germline V gives CDR1 SGHTA, CDR2 FQGNSA. The trim removed 5 bases at V and 0 bases at J, leaving 5 bases unmatched. This CDR3 is built from 15 residues. The DNA for the CDR3 is TGTGCCAGCAGCCGGGACAGAACTAGCACAGATACGCAGTATTTT. Translation: CASSRDRTSTDTQYF.

This sequence joins TRBV28 and TRBJ2-7, with D maybe TRBD1 (5 bases). From germline, CDR1 is MDHEN and CDR2 SYDVKM. The CDR3 contains 15 residues. V lost 7 bases to trimming and J lost 3 bases, with 19 bases between them. The CDR3 DNA is TGTGCCAGCACCACATTAACTCGAAGGGGCTACGAGCAGTACGTC. Its translation is CASTTLTRRGYEQYV.

The chain links TRBV18 to TRBJ2-3; no definite D call. The CDR3 is made up of 14 amino acids. The germline V gene encodes CDR1 KGHSH and CDR2 LQKENI. V lost 2 bases, J lost 4 bases, and 10 bases lay in between. This chain's CDR3 is CASSPTATSDTQYF. The CDR3, as DNA: TGTGCCAGCTCACCAACAGCAACGTCAGATACGCAGTATTTT.

CDR3 bases: TGTGCCAGCAGTCCTCGAACCATGCTCCCTGGAAACACCATATATTTT. Amino acid sequence: CASSPRTMLPGNTIYF. This sequence joins TRBV9 and TRBJ1-3; D is uncertain. The CDR3 extends over 16 amino acids. The ends were cut back, 5 bases at V and 2 bases at J, with 17 bases in the middle. Germline assignment: CDR1 SGDLS and CDR2 YYNGEE.

This clone was found a few times. The chain links TRBV10-3 to TRBJ1-2; the D gene is possibly TRBD1 (5 bases). Per the germline V gene, CDR1 is ENHRY and CDR2 is SYGVKD. Trimming took off 1 base at V and 7 bases at J, with 10 bases between the two ends. The CDR3 totals 13 residues. The CDR3 region is CAISELAGGGYTF. The CDR3 DNA follows: TGTGCCATCAGTGAGTTGGCCGGGGGTGGCTACACCTTC.

The chain carries TRBV28 and TRBJ1-1; possibly TRBD1 for D (6 bases). The ends were cut back, 6 bases at V and 10 bases at J, with 15 bases in the middle. The length of the CDR3 is 12 residues. Germline lookup yields CDR1 MDHEN and CDR2 SYDVKM. CDR3 sequence: CASSKQGGGAFF. The CDR3 bases are TGTGCCAGCAGCAAACAGGGTGGGGGAGCTTTCTTT.

The chain uses TRBV5-4 and TRBJ2-2; D assignment may be TRBD1 or TRBD2 (5 bases each). Germline V gene lookup returns CDR1 SGHNT and CDR2 YYREEE (reference sequence). The CDR3 is 17 residues long. V dropped 1 base and J dropped 6 bases, with 19 bases sitting between them. The chain's CDR3 is CASSLIERGWVAGELFF. DNA for the CDR3: TGTGCCAGCAGCTTGATCGAGAGGGGATGGGTCGCCGGGGAGCTGTTTTTT.

The J gene is TRBJ1-6, the V gene TRBV2; D unresolved. CDR1 and CDR2 (germline): SNHLY, FYNNEI. Trimming left V 0 bases short and J 9 bases short, with 9 bases between. This CDR3 has 14 amino acids. The CDR3 here is CASSEAGVVSPLHF. CDR3 nucleotides: TGTGCCAGCAGTGAAGCGGGCGTCGTTTCACCCCTCCACTTT.

The CDR3 region is CASSVAGQEGRETQYF. In DNA form, the CDR3 reads TGTGCCAGCAGCGTAGCAGGACAGGAGGGTCGGGAGACCCAGTACTTC. V gene TRBV9 combines with J gene TRBJ2-5; D might be TRBD1 (7 bases). This CDR3 comprises 16 residues. Deletions cut 0 bases from V and 5 bases from J, with 17 bases between. The V gene's germline CDR1 is SGDLS and CDR2 YYNGEE.

The chain is built from TRBV7-2 and TRBJ1-1, with D unresolved. The CDR3 contains 14 residues. CDR1 is SGHTA, CDR2 FQGNSA, per germline. With 3 bases removed from V and 5 bases from J, the gap between germline ends came to 13 bases. CDR3 nucleotide sequence: TGTGCCAGCAGCTTCGCGGTACCCAAGACTGAAGCTTTCTTT. This codes for CASSFAVPKTEAFF.

There are a few counts of this clone. The chain has TRBV6-5 and TRBJ2-7; 7 nucleotides match TRBD1. J was trimmed by 1 base and V by 5 bases; bases with no gene match: 8. The germline V gene has CDR1 MNHEY and CDR2 SVGAGI. There are 15 residues in the CDR3. CDR3 bases: TGTGCCAGCAGTAAAACAGGGGCGATGTCCTACGAGCAGTACGTC. It codes for CASSKTGAMSYEQYV.

This chain joins TRBV5-1 and TRBJ2-1; D gene uncertain. Germline values: CDR1 SGHRS, CDR2 YFSETQ. Between the trimmed V and J ends, which lost 1 base and 7 bases, there was a span of 6 bases. CDR3 size: 12 residues. For the CDR3, the DNA is TGCGCCAGCAGCTTGAGTCCTAATGAGCAGTTCTTC. Encoded protein: CASSLSPNEQFF.

This clone was seen only a few times. The chain carries TRBV7-2 and TRBJ2-7, with no clear D. Germline V gives CDR1 SGHTA, CDR2 FQGNSA. Trimming pared 1 base from V and 6 bases from J, leaving 13 bases between. This CDR3 is 14 amino acids long. The CDR3 DNA reads TGTGCCAGCAGCTTAGAAGGTCAGACCGGCGAGCAGTACGTC. Its translation is CASSLEGQTGEQYV.

This clone has just a few counts. This chain joins TRBV9 and TRBJ2-3, with a weak D call TRBD2 (6 bases). The CDR3 is made up of 15 amino acids. Trimming removed 0 bases at V and 3 bases at J, with 11 bases between. The germline gives CDR1 SGDLS, CDR2 YYNGEE. CDR3 DNA: TGTGCCAGCAGCGTAGTTTCAGGGAGGACAGATACGCAGTATTTT. Protein: CASSVVSGRTDTQYF.

The CDR3 here is CASSNDRADNEQFF. For the CDR3, the DNA is TGTGCCAGCAGTAATGACAGGGCGGACAATGAGCAGTTCTTC. The chain carries TRBV7-3 and TRBJ2-1, with 7 bases that match TRBD1. This CDR3 has 14 residues. The germline V gene has CDR1 SGHTA and CDR2 FQGTGA. With 6 bases clipped from V and 5 bases from J, the junction kept 7 bases outside the gene matches. The variable domain in full, completed from reference TRBV7-3 and TRBJ2-1, reads GAGVSQTPSNKVTEKGKYVELRCDPISGHTALYWYRQSLGQGPEFLIYFQGTGAADDSGLPNDRFFAVRPEGSVSTLKIQRTERGDSAVYLCASSNDRADNEQFFGPGTRLTVL.

Here the CDR3 reads CASSPVGRRGTEAFF. The CDR3 bases are TGTGCCAGCAGCCCGGTAGGGCGGAGGGGCACTGAAGCTTTCTTT. The genes are TRBV7-9 and TRBJ1-1, with D tentatively TRBD1 (5 bases). Germline-derived CDR1 and CDR2 are SEHNR and FQNEAQ (reference sequence). Trimming cost V 5 bases and J 4 bases, with 17 bases left between them. The CDR3 totals 15 residues.

This clone was seen a handful of times. The chain joins TRBV9 to TRBJ2-2; D possibly matches TRBD1 or TRBD2 (5 bases each). Trimming took off 4 bases at V and 4 bases at J, with 11 bases between the two ends. Germline V gene data show CDR1 as SGDLS and CDR2 as YYNGEE. The CDR3 totals 14 residues. The CDR3 nucleotides are TGTGCCAGCAGCCCTATTGGGGGCACCGGGGAGCTGTTTTTT. Protein: CASSPIGGTGELFF.

The chain combines TRBV25-1 with TRBJ2-1, with 7 bases lining up with TRBD2. The CDR3 has 13 residues. From germline, CDR1 is MGHDK and CDR2 SYGVNS. Trimming took 1 base from V and 7 from J; bases not matched to a gene: 1. The CDR3 coding sequence is TGTGCCAGCAGTGAATTCGGGGGGAATGAGCAGTTCTTC. Translating gives CASSEFGGNEQFF.